The 32 T cell receptor beta chains below were found in one sample sequenced in a study of shared T cell receptors in the human thymus (dated by TCRdb to the early 2020s). Libraries were prepared through the immunoSEQ multiplex PCR assay. TCRdb's version of the immuneACCESS table is confined to in-frame rearrangements and falls short of the full clone set. An unresolved V gene accounts for under half of the shortfall where checked; the remainder is of unknown origin. The sample table lists 550,000 to 800,000 clones, over 75% of them with a count of one. The top ten hold roughly 0.01% of the sample. The same sample was also used in a study of human thymus T cells.

The sequenced sample was thymocytes. The receptor set was obtained from a girl under two years old with a congenital heart defect. Donor details come from another sample of the same person, matched by shared clones.

The chain combines TRBV11-2 with TRBJ2-7; the match to TRBD2 covers 7 bases. The CDR3 is 18 amino acids. Germline CDR1 and CDR2: SGHAT and FQNNGV. After removal of 5 bases from V and 3 bases from J, the junction contained 19 bases not matched to a gene. CDR3 DNA sequence: TGTGCCAGCAGCCCGAGACGGTCTAGCGGCGGCATTCACTACGAGCAGTACTTC. The encoded protein is CASSPRRSSGGIHYEQYF.

As for this clone: At one of its ends the junction is not consistent with the germline gene, which may arise from a read error. Other DNA sequences in this sample translate to the same CDR3. This chain uses TRBV12-5 with TRBJ1-6; unclear D gene. CDR1 is LGHNT, CDR2 FRNRAP, per germline. CDR3 length: 16 residues. The CDR3 spells CASGSEQAFVYSPLHF. In nucleotides, the CDR3 is TGTGCTAGTGGTTCGGAGCAAGCCTTCGTTTATTCCCCCCTCCACTTT. Filled out from reference TRBV12-5 and TRBJ1-6, the complete variable domain reads DARVTQTPRHKVTEMGQEVTMRCQPILGHNTVFWYRQTMMQGLELLAYFRNRAPLDDSGMPKDRFSAEMPDATLATLKIQPSEPRDSAVYFCASGSEQAFVYSPLHFGNGTRLTVT.

The chain employs TRBV5-1 and TRBJ2-7; TRBD1 is a possible D gene (6 bases). The CDR3 consists of 12 residues. Per the germline V gene, CDR1 is SGHRS and CDR2 is YFSETQ. V lost 4 bases and J lost 6, with 11 bases in between. CDR3: CASSPTGSEQYF. In DNA, the CDR3 is TGCGCCAGCAGCCCTACAGGGTCCGAGCAGTACTTC.

The chain recombines TRBV27 with TRBJ1-1; D is unresolved. The germline V gene has CDR1 MNHEY and CDR2 SMNVEV (reference sequence). CDR3 length: 13 amino acids. V lost 0 bases, J lost 5 bases, and 7 bases lay in between. CDR3 sequence (DNA): TGTGCCAGCAGTTTATCTCCAGTAACTGAAGCTTTCTTT. Translating gives CASSLSPVTEAFF.

The J gene is TRBJ2-5, the V gene TRBV2; TRBD2 matches 13 bases. The CDR3 runs to 17 residues. V was clipped by 8 bases and J by 1 base; unmatched bases: 10. The germline CDR1 and CDR2 sequences are SNHLY and FYNNEI. DNA for the CDR3: TGTGCCAGCGTTCCCCGACTAGCGGGGGGACTCCAAGAGACCCAGTACTTC. As protein: CASVPRLAGGLQETQYF.

The J gene is TRBJ1-5, the V gene TRBV4-3, with D unclear. The CDR3 contains 17 residues. The germline V gene encodes CDR1 LGHNA and CDR2 YSLEER. Trimming stripped 0 bases from V and 2 bases from J, with 14 bases between. The CDR3 region has the DNA TGCGCCAGCAGCCAAGATGAATGGGAGGATCGCAATCAGCCCCAGCATTTT. Protein product: CASSQDEWEDRNQPQHF.

This chain connects TRBV5-1 to TRBJ2-1, with 7 bases identical to TRBD2. Trimming took 7 bases from V and 6 from J; bases not matched to a gene: 16. This CDR3 spans 16 amino acids. Germline lookup yields CDR1 SGHRS and CDR2 YFSETQ. Here the CDR3 reads CASGILTPGGSNEQFF. The CDR3 coding sequence is TGCGCCAGCGGTATATTGACCCCCGGGGGGTCCAATGAGCAGTTCTTC.

The chain employs TRBV4-1 and TRBJ2-3, with TRBD1 as a possible D gene (6 bases). There are 15 residues in the CDR3. The V gene's germline CDR1 is MGHRA and CDR2 YSYEKL. V shed 1 base and J shed 5 bases, with 13 bases lying between them. The CDR3 nucleotides read TGCGCCAGCAGCCAAGGAAGGACAGATATAGATACGCAGTATTTT. This codes for CASSQGRTDIDTQYF.

The chain employs TRBV5-1 and TRBJ2-5; perhaps TRBD1 as D (5 bases). Looked up from germline, CDR1 is SGHRS and CDR2 is YFSETQ. The CDR3 has 18 residues. V lost 4 bases and J 3 bases, leaving 25 bases between the germline ends. CDR3 loop: CASSITGPIIKRKETQYF. CDR3 bases: TGCGCCAGCAGCATTACAGGCCCGATTATCAAGAGGAAAGAGACCCAGTACTTC.

The V gene is TRBV7-8, the J gene TRBJ1-2; D not resolved. CDR3 length: 12 residues. V was cut by 3 bases and J by 4 bases, with 6 bases left in between. The germline CDR1 and CDR2 sequences are SGHVS and FQNEAQ. Here the CDR3 DNA reads TGTGCCAGCAGCTTGGGCCCCTATGGCTACACCTTC. Translating it yields CASSLGPYGYTF.

J is TRBJ1-3 and V is TRBV9; TRBD1 matches 7 bases. The CDR3 spans 15 residues. Trimming cost V 3 bases and J 0 bases; bases outside gene matches: 3. Germline CDR1 is SGDLS and CDR2 is YYNGEE. In nucleotides, the CDR3 is TGTGCCAGCAGCGGGGACAGAAGCTCTGGAAACACCATATATTTT. Protein: CASSGDRSSGNTIYF.

J is TRBJ2-3 and V is TRBV4-3, with TRBD2 identical over 16 bases. The CDR3 is made up of 15 amino acids. Looked up from germline, CDR1 is LGHNA and CDR2 is YSLEER. Germline trimming cut 0 bases from V and 14 bases from J; bases unmatched to any gene: 5. CDR3 sequence (DNA): TGCGCCAGCAGCCAAGATAAGGGACTAGCGGGGGGGCGGTATTTT. It translates to CASSQDKGLAGGRYF.

J is TRBJ2-1 and V is TRBV7-9; a weak D match, TRBD2 (6 bases). V was shortened by 5 bases and J by 2 bases, with 10 bases between the two germline ends. The CDR3 is 14 residues long. Per germline, CDR1 SEHNR and CDR2 FQNEAQ (reference sequence). In DNA form, the CDR3 reads TGTGCCAGCAGCGGAGGGTATCCCTACAATGAGCAGTTCTTC. Translation: CASSGGYPYNEQFF.

This clone has only a few counts. The chain joins TRBV5-6 to TRBJ2-2; D might be TRBD2 (7 bases). Germline CDR1 and CDR2: SGHDT and YYEEEE. V was pared by 4 bases and J by 4 bases, with 23 bases between. CDR3 size: 18 residues. DNA for the CDR3: TGTGCCAGCAGCCCCCCCCTACCGGGGGGCGGGAGCACCGGGGAGCTGTTTTTT. This codes for CASSPPLPGGGSTGELFF.

The chain recombines TRBV9 with TRBJ1-6; tentative D call: TRBD1 (6 bases). The CDR3 has 15 amino acids. Trimming pared 3 bases from V and 6 bases from J, leaving 13 bases between. Germline CDR1 and CDR2: SGDLS and YYNGEE. CDR3 nucleotide sequence: TGTGCCAGCAGCGACCGGACAGAGCTTAATTCACCCCTCCACTTT. Residues: CASSDRTELNSPLHF.

This chain links TRBV10-3 with TRBJ1-5; D is uncertain. This CDR3 is built from 14 residues. Germline V gene lookup returns CDR1 ENHRY and CDR2 SYGVKD. Trimming took 5 bases from V and 0 from J, leaving 8 bases between them. The CDR3 spells CAISLGYSNQPQHF. The CDR3, as DNA: TGTGCCATCAGTCTGGGCTATAGCAATCAGCCCCAGCATTTT.

The chain couples TRBV27 to TRBJ2-7, with D perhaps TRBD2 (6 bases). CDR1 MNHEY and CDR2 SMNVEV come from the germline V gene (reference sequence). The germline V and J ends were trimmed by 6 bases and 0 bases, with 12 bases remaining between them. This CDR3 contains 14 residues. The CDR3 spells CASRAPGDSYEQYF. The CDR3, as DNA: TGTGCCAGCAGGGCCCCGGGGGACTCCTACGAGCAGTACTTC.

The chain links TRBV5-1 to TRBJ1-2; 10 bases match TRBD1. Losses at the gene ends were 7 bases for V and 8 bases for J; bases not matched to a gene: 11. CDR1 SGHRS and CDR2 YFSETQ come from the germline V gene. The CDR3 runs 14 residues. CDR3 bases: TGCGCCAGCTCTAACCGACAGGGGGCAAGAGGCTACACCTTC. Its protein product is CASSNRQGARGYTF.

The CDR3 here is CATSRVTGTSGGTYNEQFF. The CDR3 DNA is TGTGCCACCAGCAGAGTAACCGGGACTAGCGGGGGTACCTACAATGAGCAGTTCTTC. The V gene is TRBV15, the J gene TRBJ2-1, with 14 bases fitting TRBD2. The CDR3 length is 19 residues. CDR1 LNHNV and CDR2 YYDKDF come from the germline V gene (reference sequence). V lost 1 base and J lost 2; bases outside the gene matches: 7.

V gene TRBV5-6 combines with J gene TRBJ1-1; D call uncertain. Germline CDR1 reads SGHDT; CDR2 reads YYEEEE. This CDR3 region has 12 residues. The ends were cut back, 1 base at V and 8 bases at J, with 9 bases in the middle. CDR3 region: CASSLMAGEAFF. DNA for the CDR3: TGTGCCAGCAGCTTGATGGCGGGAGAAGCTTTCTTT.

The rearrangement links TRBV7-9 to TRBJ1-2; maybe TRBD1 (5 bases). The germline V gene has CDR1 SEHNR and CDR2 FQNEAQ (reference sequence). The V gene lost 0 bases and the J gene lost 3 bases, with 5 bases spanning the gap. The CDR3 is 13 amino acids. CDR3 nucleotide sequence: TGTGCCAGCAGCTTAGCGGGGCACTATGGCTACACCTTC. Its translation: CASSLAGHYGYTF.

The rearrangement links TRBV30 to TRBJ2-2; 8 bases agree with TRBD1. The germline V gene encodes CDR1 GTSNPN and CDR2 SVGIG (reference sequence). V was clipped by 5 bases and J by 6 bases; unmatched bases: 11. This CDR3 spans 15 amino acids. The CDR3 is CAWGQGAYRAGELFF. In DNA form, the CDR3 reads TGTGCCTGGGGGCAGGGGGCCTATAGGGCCGGGGAGCTGTTTTTT.

This clone has just a few counts. This rearrangement joins TRBV27 to TRBJ2-3; D call uncertain. This CDR3 is built from 14 residues. Trimming took off 9 bases at V and 1 base at J, with 14 bases between the two ends. CDR1 and CDR2 (germline): MNHEY, SMNVEV (reference sequence). CDR3 sequence reads: CASSWRWGTDTQYF. CDR3 bases: TGTGCCAGTTCCTGGCGGTGGGGCACAGATACGCAGTATTTT.

The chain recombines TRBV19 with TRBJ2-7; D may be TRBD1 (7 bases). V lost 7 bases and J 1 base, leaving 23 bases between the germline ends. Germline CDR1 reads LNHDA; CDR2 reads SQIVND (reference sequence). This CDR3 region has 17 residues. CDR3 region: CASTPTGDSGPSYEQYF. The CDR3 DNA sequence: TGTGCCAGTACCCCGACGGGGGACAGCGGACCATCCTACGAGCAGTACTTC.

CDR3 amino acids: CASKGETQYF. The CDR3 region has the DNA TGTGCCAGCAAGGGGGAGACCCAGTACTTC. The chain links TRBV6-5 to TRBJ2-5, with D maybe TRBD1 (5 bases). Trimming took off 7 bases at V and 5 bases at J, with 5 bases between the two ends. Germline loops: CDR1 MNHEY, CDR2 SVGAGI. This CDR3 is 10 amino acids long.

V gene TRBV6-5 combines with J gene TRBJ1-1; tentative D call: TRBD1 (5 bases). CDR1 and CDR2 (germline): MNHEY, SVGAGI. Trimming left V 2 bases short and J 7 bases short, with 11 bases between. The CDR3 consists of 13 residues. The CDR3: CASSYSRVGEAFF. Here the CDR3 DNA reads TGTGCCAGCAGTTACAGCAGGGTGGGTGAAGCTTTCTTT.

V usage is TRBV4-1 and J usage is TRBJ1-4; D is perhaps TRBD1 (6 bases). The V end lost 2 bases, the J end lost 4 bases, and 17 bases lay between the germline ends. This CDR3 contains 17 residues. The germline CDR1 and CDR2 sequences are MGHRA and YSYEKL. CDR3 DNA sequence: TGCGCCAGCAGCCAACCCCTCGGGGGGGCTTATAATGAAAAACTGTTTTTT. Translating it yields CASSQPLGGAYNEKLFF.

The CDR3 coding sequence is TGCGCCAGCAGCCTCTTACAGTTTAGCACTGAAGCTTTCTTT. Amino acids: CASSLLQFSTEAFF. This rearrangement joins TRBV5-1 to TRBJ1-1; D not resolved. Trimming stripped 4 bases from V and 4 bases from J, with 14 bases between. The CDR3 extends over 14 amino acids. Germline CDR1 SGHRS, CDR2 YFSETQ. Full variable domain (remainder filled in from reference TRBV5-1 and TRBJ1-1): KAGVTQTPRYLIKTRGQQVTLSCSPISGHRSVSWYQQTPGQGLQFLFEYFSETQRNKGNFPGRFSGRQFSNSRSEMNVSTLELGDSALYLCASSLLQFSTEAFFGQGTRLTVV.

The gene calls are TRBV7-2 and TRBJ1-1; 9 nucleotides align to TRBD1. The V gene's germline CDR1 is SGHTA and CDR2 FQGNSA. J gave up 6 bases and V 0 bases, and 5 bases lay outside the gene matches. The CDR3 runs 15 residues. CDR3 DNA: TGTGCCAGCAGCTTAGCGGGACAGGGTAGTCCTGAAGCTTTCTTT. This encodes CASSLAGQGSPEAFF.

The rearrangement joins TRBV6-1 to TRBJ1-2, with TRBD1 as a possible D gene (5 bases). V lost 2 bases and J lost 0, with 19 bases in between. Germline CDR1 and CDR2: MNHNS and SASEGT. This CDR3 has 18 residues. CDR3 nucleotide sequence: TGTGCCAGCAGTGAAAAAATGGGGGAGGGTTCAGCTAACTATGGCTACACCTTC. It specifies CASSEKMGEGSANYGYTF.

For the CDR3, the DNA is TGTGCCAGCAGCGTAGATTTCAGGGGTAGTCGCGGAGGTGGCTACACCTTC. It specifies CASSVDFRGSRGGGYTF. The rearrangement joins TRBV9 to TRBJ1-2, with a weak D call TRBD1 (6 bases). The CDR3 consists of 17 residues. Germline V gene lookup returns CDR1 SGDLS and CDR2 YYNGEE. V was shortened by 0 bases and J by 7 bases, with 22 bases between the two germline ends. The entire variable domain, with the rest obtained from reference TRBV9 and TRBJ1-2, is as follows: DSGVTQTPKHLITATGQRVTLRCSPRSGDLSVYWYQQSLDQGLQFLIQYYNGEERAKGNILERFSAQQFPDLHSELNLSSLELGDSALYFCASSVDFRGSRGGGYTFGSGTRLTVV.

The chain is built from TRBV4-1 and TRBJ1-1; D ambiguous. This CDR3 has 19 amino acids. Germline CDR1 reads MGHRA; CDR2 reads YSYEKL. With 2 bases removed from V and 3 bases from J, the gap between germline ends came to 25 bases. The CDR3 spells CASSQPPKTEPPLHTEAFF. The DNA for the CDR3 is TGCGCCAGCAGCCAACCCCCCAAAACAGAACCACCCTTGCACACTGAAGCTTTCTTT.